The 9 T cell receptor beta chains presented below share a single source sample, sequenced in a study of T-cell reconstitution after alpha-beta-depleted transplantation in children. Preparation of the TCRbeta library involved a method that used unique molecular identifiers. Each CDR3 protein is one row after TCRdb ran MiXCR on the PCR reads. This sample yields over 100,000 distinct CDR3 sequences, of which under 7% are seen a single time; 6% to 7% belongs to the top ten. The sample consisted of PBMCs, mostly from graft donor cells, taken 60 days after TCRalphabeta/CD19-depleted stem cell transplant. The origin of the receptors is a female patient between 2 and 15 years old who had a stem cell transplant for Fanconi anemia, so the T cells may come from the graft donor.

This clonotype was counted only a few times. DNA of the CDR3: TGTGCCAGCAGTGAAGCGCATGGCGGACTTCAGCCCCAGCATTTT. It is translated as CASSEAHGGLQPQHF. The chain recombines TRBV2 with TRBJ1-5, with D uncertain. Trimming cost V 0 bases and J 6 bases, with 12 bases left between them. Germline CDR1 and CDR2: SNHLY and FYNNEI. CDR3 length: 15 amino acids.

This clonotype was detected ten times or more. In DNA, the CDR3 is TGCAGTGCTAGAGTTGGGACAGCGAACACCGGGGAGCTGTTTTTT. This gives the protein CSARVGTANTGELFF. This chain joins TRBV20-1 and TRBJ2-2, with 7 bases fitting TRBD1. The germline CDR1 and CDR2 sequences are DFQATT and SNEGSKA (reference sequence). With 1 base clipped from V and 0 bases from J, the junction kept 2 bases outside the gene matches. The CDR3 contains 15 residues.

This clonotype was seen ten or more times. In nucleotides, the CDR3 is TGTGCCAGCTCCCACGGCTTATCGAACACCGGGGAGCTGTTTTTT. Its protein is CASSHGLSNTGELFF. The J gene is TRBJ2-2, the V gene TRBV18, with D hard to call. This CDR3 has 15 amino acids. V shed 6 bases and J shed 0 bases, with 11 bases lying between them. The germline gives CDR1 KGHSH, CDR2 LQKENI.

This chain uses TRBV20-1 with TRBJ2-7; 9 bases line up with TRBD1. The CDR3 consists of 16 residues. V dropped 6 bases and J dropped 2; count of bases not matched to a gene: 14. CDR1 DFQATT and CDR2 SNEGSKA come from the germline V gene (reference sequence). In nucleotides, the CDR3 is TGCAGTGCCCCCCTAAAGGGACAGGGAAGGACCTACGAGCAGTACTTC. Amino acids: CSAPLKGQGRTYEQYF.

In this sample, this clonotype turned up many times. V usage is TRBV3-1 and J usage is TRBJ2-2; no clear D gene. The CDR3 runs 17 residues. The V and J ends lost 0 bases and 5 bases respectively, with 16 bases between them. Germline CDR1 LGHDT, CDR2 YNNKEL (reference sequence). CDR3 nucleotides: TGTGCCAGCAGCCAAGATTTTGTCCGGGCCGTAACCGGGGAGCTGTTTTTT. Residues: CASSQDFVRAVTGELFF.

Concerning this clonotype itself: Given a much more abundant clone one base away, this may be a read error. CDR3 region: CAISMPGDHNIQYF. The DNA of the CDR3 is TGTGCCATCAGCATGCCAGGCGACCATAACATTCAGTACTTC. The rearrangement uses TRBV10-3 and TRBJ2-4; D unresolved. Looked up from germline, CDR1 is ENHRY and CDR2 is SYGVKD. The V gene lost 6 bases and the J gene lost 7 bases, with 16 bases spanning the gap. The CDR3 runs to 14 residues.

This clonotype was counted ten times or more. The gene calls are TRBV20-1 and TRBJ2-3; D remains unclear. The CDR3 spans 12 residues. V shed 6 bases and J shed 5 bases, with 12 bases lying between them. Germline V gene lookup returns CDR1 DFQATT and CDR2 SNEGSKA (reference sequence). The CDR3 is CSASPLGDTQYF. CDR3 DNA: TGCAGTGCCAGTCCACTGGGAGATACGCAGTATTTT.

This chain links TRBV20-1 with TRBJ2-1, with D uncertain. The CDR3 runs to 12 residues. Looked up from germline, CDR1 is DFQATT and CDR2 is SNEGSKA (reference sequence). V was trimmed by 8 bases and J by 2 bases, leaving 10 bases between them. CDR3 loop: CSPGSPYNEQFF. The DNA of the CDR3 is TGCAGTCCGGGTAGTCCCTACAATGAGCAGTTCTTC.

Many counts were recorded for this clonotype. This chain links TRBV29-1 with TRBJ2-7; no clear D gene. This CDR3 is 11 amino acids long. Trimming took off 0 bases at V and 3 bases at J, with 3 bases between the two ends. Germline values: CDR1 SQVTM, CDR2 ANQGSEA. The CDR3 region is CSVEDSYEQYF. CDR3 in DNA: TGCAGCGTTGAAGACAGCTACGAGCAGTACTTC.